The 19 T cell receptor beta chains listed next were all sequenced from one sample in a study of cytomegalovirus exposure and HLA in healthy donors. 13 Jbeta primers and 60 Vbeta primers were used for the PCR. Only in-frame clones appear in the TCRdb table, and some are missing; sequencing was by immunoSEQ multiplex PCR. The sample has 100,000 to 150,000 clones, 65% to 75% seen once. The sample consisted of PBMCs. These receptors were taken from a woman aged 50 to 60 in good health and CMV-seropositive.

V usage is TRBV19 and J usage is TRBJ1-2, with D unresolved. V was clipped by 2 bases and J by 4 bases, with 14 bases between them. The CDR3 spans 15 residues. Germline-derived CDR1 and CDR2 are LNHDA and SQIVND (reference sequence). CDR3 residues: CASSIPAAGSYGYTF. The CDR3 bases are TGTGCCAGTAGTATACCCGCGGCCGGGAGCTATGGCTACACCTTC.

This sequence joins TRBV10-3 and TRBJ2-3, with 9 bases that match TRBD2. The ends lost 6 bases at V and 3 bases at J; junction bases unmatched: 10. The CDR3 extends over 16 amino acids. Germline V CDR1 and CDR2: ENHRY, SYGVKD. The CDR3 loop is CAISPGLAGKTDTQYF. DNA of the CDR3: TGTGCCATCAGCCCTGGTCTAGCGGGGAAAACAGATACGCAGTATTTT.

CDR3 nucleotide sequence: TGTGCCAGCAGTTTTTTTTTCCCGCCTCATGCCTCTAGAATCTACGAGCAGTACTTC. This encodes CASSFFFPPHASRIYEQYF. This rearrangement joins TRBV28 to TRBJ2-7; no clear D. This CDR3 spans 19 amino acids. Trimming took 3 bases from V and 3 from J, leaving 27 bases between them. Germline V gene data show CDR1 as MDHEN and CDR2 as SYDVKM.

The chain joins TRBV18 to TRBJ2-2, with 7 bases fitting TRBD1. The CDR3 spans 15 residues. V gave up 4 bases and J gave up 5 bases; unmatched junction bases: 7. Germline-derived CDR1 and CDR2 are KGHSH and LQKENI. The CDR3 DNA is TGTGCCAGCTCACTCTACGGGACAGCTACCGGGGAGCTGTTTTTT. Translating it yields CASSLYGTATGELFF.

Of note for this clone: Other DNA sequences in the same sample also yield this CDR3. The chain employs TRBV28 and TRBJ1-5; 7 bases are a match to TRBD1. This CDR3 is 14 amino acids long. Trimming cost V 5 bases and J 5 bases; bases outside gene matches: 6. Germline V lookup: CDR1 MDHEN, CDR2 SYDVKM. The CDR3: CASSPPDRYQPQHF. CDR3 bases: TGTGCCAGCAGTCCCCCGGACAGGTATCAGCCCCAGCATTTT.

The chain couples TRBV6-1 to TRBJ2-3, with 9 bases aligning to TRBD1. The CDR3 length is 14 residues. The junction had 7 bases not matched to a gene; V was cut back by 7 bases and J by 5 bases. CDR1 is MNHNS, CDR2 SASEGT, per germline. CDR3 sequence reads: CASTGTGIGDTQYF. As DNA, the CDR3 is TGTGCCAGCACTGGGACAGGGATAGGAGATACGCAGTATTTT.

J is TRBJ1-1 and V is TRBV5-6, with a possible D match to TRBD1 (5 bases). CDR1 and CDR2 (germline): SGHDT, YYEEEE. V dropped 4 bases and J dropped 9 bases, with 25 bases sitting between them. The CDR3 loop spans 16 amino acids. Here the CDR3 DNA reads TGTGCCAGCAGCCCATCCCCGCAGGGATCACGGGCCCAAGCTTTCTTT. It is translated as CASSPSPQGSRAQAFF.

The chain employs TRBV6-5 and TRBJ2-1, with TRBD2 matching 8 bases. Trimming took 6 bases from V and 8 from J; bases not matched to a gene: 6. Germline assignment: CDR1 MNHEY and CDR2 SVGAGI. The CDR3 loop spans 13 amino acids. DNA for the CDR3: TGTGCCAGCAGCAGCCCCGGGGGGGATGAGCAGTTCTTC. It codes for CASSSPGGDEQFF.

The chain carries TRBV9 and TRBJ1-2, with D maybe TRBD1 (5 bases). V was pared by 3 bases and J by 2 bases, with 14 bases between. Germline-derived CDR1 and CDR2 are SGDLS and YYNGEE. The CDR3 extends over 15 amino acids. CDR3 in DNA: TGTGCCAGCAGCGCCCATGGGGCAGGGAACTATGGCTACACCTTC. Translation gives CASSAHGAGNYGYTF.

This clone was seen a single time. Additional DNA sequences in this sample encode the identical CDR3. The chain employs TRBV5-1 and TRBJ1-2; D unclear. Germline CDR1 is SGHRS and CDR2 is YFSETQ. V lost 1 base and J 1 base, leaving 8 bases between the germline ends. This CDR3 spans 14 amino acids. The CDR3 is CASSLNGNNYGYTF. Written as DNA, the CDR3 is TGCGCCAGCAGCTTGAATGGCAATAACTATGGCTACACCTTC.

The chain employs TRBV9 and TRBJ2-7, with 15 nucleotides matching TRBD2. CDR1 is SGDLS and CDR2 is YYNGEE in the germline V gene. The ends lost 3 bases at V and 3 bases at J; junction bases unmatched: 1. This CDR3 has 15 amino acids. CDR3 nucleotides: TGTGCCAGCAGCGAGGGACTAGCGGGGGGCTACGAGCAGTACTTC. Residues: CASSEGLAGGYEQYF.

The chain uses TRBV5-5 and TRBJ1-5; possible D gene TRBD1, 5 bases. The V gene lost 1 base and the J gene lost 0 bases, with 8 bases spanning the gap. The length of the CDR3 is 15 residues. Germline CDR1 reads SGHKS; CDR2 reads YYEKEE (reference sequence). Here the CDR3 reads CASSLRGDSNQPQHF. CDR3 nucleotide sequence: TGTGCCAGCAGCTTGCGGGGGGATAGCAATCAGCCCCAGCATTTT.

This clone came up once. The V call is TRBV6-5, the J call TRBJ2-5; the D gene is possibly TRBD1 (6 bases). Germline CDR1 and CDR2: MNHEY and SVGAGI. The CDR3 runs 15 residues. Trimming cost V 4 bases and J 1 base, with 13 bases left between them. The CDR3 DNA reads TGTGCCAGCAGTTTAACAGGGTCATCCCAAGAGACCCAGTACTTC. As protein: CASSLTGSSQETQYF.

The V gene is TRBV5-1, the J gene TRBJ2-5, with 11 bases that match TRBD1. The J segment lost 6 bases and the V segment lost 6 bases, leaving 7 bases of the junction unmatched. Germline assignment: CDR1 SGHRS and CDR2 YFSETQ. The CDR3 spans 14 residues. Here the CDR3 DNA reads TGCGCCAGCACCCCGGGACAGGGGGGACAGACCCAGTACTTC. Translation: CASTPGQGGQTQYF.

This chain joins TRBV10-3 and TRBJ2-5, with 12 bases matching TRBD2. Per the germline V gene, CDR1 is ENHRY and CDR2 is SYGVKD. CDR3 size: 17 residues. Trimming removed 2 bases from V and 2 bases from J; junction bases left unmatched: 6. The CDR3 is CAISEGLAGGGQETQYF. The DNA for the CDR3 is TGTGCCATCAGTGAGGGCCTAGCGGGGGGGGGACAAGAGACCCAGTACTTC.

This clone appeared once. The rearrangement uses TRBV27 and TRBJ2-2; D remains unclear. There are 14 residues in the CDR3. The V and J ends lost 3 bases and 0 bases respectively, with 5 bases between them. The germline gives CDR1 MNHEY, CDR2 SMNVEV (reference sequence). CDR3 DNA: TGTGCCAGCAGTTTTCCCACGAACACCGGGGAGCTGTTTTTT. Protein product: CASSFPTNTGELFF.

The rearrangement joins TRBV7-2 to TRBJ1-6, with D unclear. The CDR3 has 15 amino acids. V lost 1 base and J 1 base, leaving 5 bases between the germline ends. Germline CDR1 SGHTA, CDR2 FQGNSA. The CDR3 spells CASSLVASYNSPLHF. Written as DNA, the CDR3 is TGTGCCAGCAGCTTAGTGGCATCCTATAATTCACCCCTCCACTTT.

The chain combines TRBV5-6 with TRBJ1-2; the match to TRBD1 covers 7 bases. This CDR3 has 13 amino acids. The J segment lost 8 bases and the V segment lost 2 bases, leaving 6 bases of the junction unmatched. The germline gives CDR1 SGHDT, CDR2 YYEEEE. In DNA, the CDR3 is TGTGCCAGCAGCTTTTACAGGGGCGGGGGCTACACCTTC. Amino acids: CASSFYRGGGYTF.

The rearrangement joins TRBV7-2 to TRBJ1-5; D remains ambiguous. CDR1 and CDR2 from the germline V gene are SGHTA and FQGNSA. The CDR3 length is 13 residues. Trimming took 1 base from V and 6 from J, leaving 7 bases between them. In DNA form, the CDR3 reads TGTGCCAGCAGCTTAGAGAGGTTTCAGCCCCAGCATTTT. It yields the protein CASSLERFQPQHF.